This T cell receptor (beta chain) is drawn from a study of blood T cell repertoires in COVID-19 (TCRdb year 2020). Some background on the complete study: The collaborator samples originated in the United States, Italy and Spain and spanned the acute and convalescent phases of COVID-19. Samples were obtained from the ongoing ImmuneRACE study (first 160 participants) and from 1,200 or so subjects provided by 6 global collaborators. The prospective study material was composed of cDNA or gDNA derived from T cells, B-cell-depleted T cells, or PBMCs. Subjects who had been exposed to COVID-19, were actively infected with it, or had recovered from it provided the deeply sampled blood TCRbeta repertoires that made up the dataset. The repertoires were released in a freely available public database intended as a resource for research on the immune response to SARS-CoV-2. Where available, HLA class I and class II types were taken from metadata supplied by the sample provider and were not determined by assay-based typing. The sample metadata nearly always contained a de-identified subject ID, COVID-19 status, age in years and sex. The investigation overall reported the following: Clinical and demographic metadata were provided uncurated, with the amount varying by source and participant.

At one collaborating source in Seattle, patients were enrolled during active infection and were followed longitudinally through the course of disease. The collaborating institutions used their own protocols to collect whole blood in K2EDTA tubes. For TCRbeta analysis, collaborators shipped samples as frozen whole blood, isolated PBMCs, or DNA extracted from either of those sample types. TCRbeta CDR3 regions were amplified from genomic DNA using the immunoSEQ Assay, a bias-controlled multiplex PCR. The paper's processing steps were these. Nucleated cell counts per sample were estimated from amplification of reference gene primers within the assay. To quantify the absolute abundance of each unique TCRbeta CDR3 rearrangement, sequence reads were collapsed and filtered. For each sample, productive Simpson clonality was calculated as the square root of Simpson's diversity index across productive rearrangements. TCRdb mirrors the immuneACCESS table, restricted to in-frame sequences. Some clones are absent from its copies; in checked studies, under half trace to an unresolved V gene, and the reason for the others is unknown. V, J and clone size are those of that table, while D and trimming were read from the DNA. For this sample there are 180,000 or so clones; more than 75% appear just once. The ten largest clones capture around a sixth of the sample.

About this clone: Its antigen is unknown. Base qualities are not recorded, but no much larger clone differs from it by a single base.

This sequence originates from a person between 70 and 80 years old with COVID-19, enrolled during active disease. Sample: peripheral blood.

The DNA is as follows: TGTGCCAGCAGCTATAGACAGGGGGCTGGGGCTGAAGCTTTCTTT. It translates to CASSYRQGAGAEAFF. The sequence joins TRBV7-2 to TRBJ1-1; the central 10 bases match TRBD1. There are 15 amino acids in the CDR3, from cysteine to phenylalanine inclusive. Only the CDR3 DNA is retained, 45 bases long and in frame from the first base. V is pruned by 4 bases and J by 6 bases, leaving 8 bases of the junction without a gene match. CDR1 and CDR2 (SGHTA, FQGNSA) derive from the germline V gene.